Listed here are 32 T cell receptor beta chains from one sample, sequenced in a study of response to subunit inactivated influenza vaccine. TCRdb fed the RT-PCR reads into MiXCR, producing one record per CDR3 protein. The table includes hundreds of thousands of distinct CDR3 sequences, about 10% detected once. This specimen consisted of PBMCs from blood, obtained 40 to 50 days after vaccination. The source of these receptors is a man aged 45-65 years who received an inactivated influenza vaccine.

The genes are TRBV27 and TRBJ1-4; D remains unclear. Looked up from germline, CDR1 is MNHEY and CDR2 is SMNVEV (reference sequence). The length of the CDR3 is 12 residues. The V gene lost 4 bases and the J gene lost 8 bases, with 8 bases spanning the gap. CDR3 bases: TGTGCCAGCAGTTCAGTGGGCGAAAAACTGTTTTTT. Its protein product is CASSSVGEKLFF.

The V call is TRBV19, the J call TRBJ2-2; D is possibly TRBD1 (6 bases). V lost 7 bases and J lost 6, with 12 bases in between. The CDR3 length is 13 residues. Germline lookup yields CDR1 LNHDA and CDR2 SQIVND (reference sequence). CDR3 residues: CASINRAAGELFF. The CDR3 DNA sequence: TGTGCCAGTATAAACAGGGCCGCCGGGGAGCTGTTTTTT.

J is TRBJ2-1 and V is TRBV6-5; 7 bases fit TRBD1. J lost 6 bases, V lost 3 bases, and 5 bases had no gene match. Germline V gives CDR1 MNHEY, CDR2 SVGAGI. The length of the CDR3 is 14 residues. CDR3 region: CASSYSPGGNEQFF. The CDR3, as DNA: TGTGCCAGCAGTTATTCCCCAGGGGGCAATGAGCAGTTCTTC.

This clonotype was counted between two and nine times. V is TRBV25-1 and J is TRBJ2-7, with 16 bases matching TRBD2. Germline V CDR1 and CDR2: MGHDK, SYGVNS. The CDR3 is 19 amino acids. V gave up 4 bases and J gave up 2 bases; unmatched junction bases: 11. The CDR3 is CASSGHPGTSGRATYEQYF. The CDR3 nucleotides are TGTGCCAGCAGTGGGCACCCCGGGACTAGCGGGAGGGCTACCTACGAGCAGTACTTC.

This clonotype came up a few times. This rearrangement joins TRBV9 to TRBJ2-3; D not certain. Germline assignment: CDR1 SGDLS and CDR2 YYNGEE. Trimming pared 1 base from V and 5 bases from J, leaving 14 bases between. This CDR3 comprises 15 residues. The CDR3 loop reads CASSVSSWLGDTQYF. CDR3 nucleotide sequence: TGTGCCAGCAGCGTATCTTCCTGGTTGGGAGATACGCAGTATTTT.

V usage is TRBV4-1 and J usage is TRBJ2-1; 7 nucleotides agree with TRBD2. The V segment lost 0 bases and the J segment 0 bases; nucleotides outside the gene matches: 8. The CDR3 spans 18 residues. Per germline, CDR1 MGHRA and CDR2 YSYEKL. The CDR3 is CASSQDPRGRSSYNEQFF. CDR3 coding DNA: TGCGCCAGCAGCCAAGACCCCCGCGGGAGAAGCTCCTACAATGAGCAGTTCTTC.

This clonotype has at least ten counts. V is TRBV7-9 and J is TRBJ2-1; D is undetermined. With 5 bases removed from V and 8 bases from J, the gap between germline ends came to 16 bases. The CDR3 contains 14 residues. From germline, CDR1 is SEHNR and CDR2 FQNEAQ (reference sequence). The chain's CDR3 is CASSLGPSGDEQFF. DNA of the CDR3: TGTGCCAGCAGCCTAGGACCTTCTGGTGATGAGCAGTTCTTC.

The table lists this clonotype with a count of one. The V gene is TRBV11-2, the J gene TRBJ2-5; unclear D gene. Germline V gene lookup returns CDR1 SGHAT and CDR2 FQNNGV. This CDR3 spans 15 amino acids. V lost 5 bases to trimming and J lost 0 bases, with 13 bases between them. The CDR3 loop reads CASSIRTAYQETQYF. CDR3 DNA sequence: TGTGCCAGCAGCATTCGGACCGCGTACCAAGAGACCCAGTACTTC.

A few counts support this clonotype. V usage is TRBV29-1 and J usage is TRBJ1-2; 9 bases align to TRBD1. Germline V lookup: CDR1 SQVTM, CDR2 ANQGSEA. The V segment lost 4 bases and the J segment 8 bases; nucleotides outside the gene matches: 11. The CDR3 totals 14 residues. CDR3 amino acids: CSVAVPGQGSGYTF. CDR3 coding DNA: TGCAGCGTTGCGGTCCCGGGACAGGGTTCGGGCTACACCTTC.

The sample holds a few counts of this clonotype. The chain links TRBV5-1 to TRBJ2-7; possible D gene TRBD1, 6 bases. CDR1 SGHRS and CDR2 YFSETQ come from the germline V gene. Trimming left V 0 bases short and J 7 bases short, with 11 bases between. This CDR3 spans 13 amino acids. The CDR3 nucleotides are TGCGCCAGCAGCTTGGGTTCGCAGGGGGAGCAGTACTTC. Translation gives CASSLGSQGEQYF.

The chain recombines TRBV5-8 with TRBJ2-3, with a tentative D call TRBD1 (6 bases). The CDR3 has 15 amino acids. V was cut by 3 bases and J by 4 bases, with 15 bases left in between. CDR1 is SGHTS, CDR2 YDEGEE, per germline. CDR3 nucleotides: TGTGCCAGCAGCTCGCAGGGGCTGTGGGCAGATACGCAGTATTTT. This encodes CASSSQGLWADTQYF.

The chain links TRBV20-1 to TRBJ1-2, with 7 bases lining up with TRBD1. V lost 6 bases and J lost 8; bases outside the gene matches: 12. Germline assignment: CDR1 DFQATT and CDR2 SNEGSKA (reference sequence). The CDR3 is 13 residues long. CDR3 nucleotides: TGCAGTGCGAGACGAGGGGGCGCTGGAGGCTACACCTTC. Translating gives CSARRGGAGGYTF.

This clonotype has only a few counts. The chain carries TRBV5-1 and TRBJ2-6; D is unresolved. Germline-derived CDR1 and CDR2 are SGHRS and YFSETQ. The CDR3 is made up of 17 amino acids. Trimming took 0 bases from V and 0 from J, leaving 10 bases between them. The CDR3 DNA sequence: TGCGCCAGCAGCTTGGGCATTGTCAGCTCTGGGGCCAACGTCCTGACTTTC. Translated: CASSLGIVSSGANVLTF.

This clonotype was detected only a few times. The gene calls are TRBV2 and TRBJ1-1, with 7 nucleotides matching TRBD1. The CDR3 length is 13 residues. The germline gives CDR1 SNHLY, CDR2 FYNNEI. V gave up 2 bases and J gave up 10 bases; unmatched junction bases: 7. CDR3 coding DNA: TGTGCCAGCAGTGAAAGTAGGGGGCACTCAGCTTTCTTT. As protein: CASSESRGHSAFF.

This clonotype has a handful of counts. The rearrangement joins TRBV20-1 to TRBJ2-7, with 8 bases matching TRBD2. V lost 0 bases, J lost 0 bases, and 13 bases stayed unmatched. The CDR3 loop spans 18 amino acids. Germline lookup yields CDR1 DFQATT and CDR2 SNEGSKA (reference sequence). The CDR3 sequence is CSARDLLTSARSSYEQYF. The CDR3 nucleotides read TGCAGTGCTAGAGATCTGCTGACTAGCGCGAGGAGCTCCTACGAGCAGTACTTC.

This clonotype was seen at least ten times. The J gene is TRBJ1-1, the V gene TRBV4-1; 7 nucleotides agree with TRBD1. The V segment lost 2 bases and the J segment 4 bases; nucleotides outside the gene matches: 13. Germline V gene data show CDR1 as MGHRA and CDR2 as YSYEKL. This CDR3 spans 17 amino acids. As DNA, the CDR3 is TGCGCCAGCAGCCAACCGGGACAGCGACGAAGAACCACTGAAGCTTTCTTT. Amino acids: CASSQPGQRRRTTEAFF.

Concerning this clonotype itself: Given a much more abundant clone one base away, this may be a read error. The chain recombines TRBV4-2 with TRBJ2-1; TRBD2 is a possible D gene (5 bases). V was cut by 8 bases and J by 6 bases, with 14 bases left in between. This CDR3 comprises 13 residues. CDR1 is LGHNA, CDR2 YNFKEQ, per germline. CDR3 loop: CASAVALVNEQFF. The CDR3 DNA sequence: TGTGCCAGCGCGGTAGCGCTAGTCAATGAGCAGTTCTTC.

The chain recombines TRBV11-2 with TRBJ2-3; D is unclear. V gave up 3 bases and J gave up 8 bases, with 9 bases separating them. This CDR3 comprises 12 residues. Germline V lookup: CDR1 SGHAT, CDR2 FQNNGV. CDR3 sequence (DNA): TGTGCCAGCAGCTTTGTGAAGCGTACGCAGTATTTT. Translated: CASSFVKRTQYF.

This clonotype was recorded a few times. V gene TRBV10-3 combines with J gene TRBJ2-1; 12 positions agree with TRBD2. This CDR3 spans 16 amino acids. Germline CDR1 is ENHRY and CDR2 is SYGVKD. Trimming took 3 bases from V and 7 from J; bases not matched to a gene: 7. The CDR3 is CAISDSLAGGRNEQFF. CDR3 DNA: TGTGCCATCAGTGATTCCCTAGCGGGGGGGCGAAATGAGCAGTTCTTC.

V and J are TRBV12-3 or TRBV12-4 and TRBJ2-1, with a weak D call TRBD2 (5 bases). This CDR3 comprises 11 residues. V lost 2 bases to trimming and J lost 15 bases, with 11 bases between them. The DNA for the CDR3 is TGTGCCAGCAGTTTACGGGATCGGGCGTTCTTC. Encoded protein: CASSLRDRAFF.

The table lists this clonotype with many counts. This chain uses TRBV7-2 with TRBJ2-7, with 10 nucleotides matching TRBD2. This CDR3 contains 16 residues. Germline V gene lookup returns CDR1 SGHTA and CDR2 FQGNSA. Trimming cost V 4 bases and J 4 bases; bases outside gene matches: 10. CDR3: CASSSPTSGNPYEQYF. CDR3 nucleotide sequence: TGTGCCAGCAGCTCACCTACTAGCGGGAACCCATACGAGCAGTACTTC. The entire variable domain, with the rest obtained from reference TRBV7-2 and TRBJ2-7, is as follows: GAGVSQSPSNKVTEKGKDVELRCDPISGHTALYWYRQSLGQGLEFLIYFQGNSAPDKSGLPSDRFSAERTGGSVSTLTIQRTQQEDSAVYLCASSSPTSGNPYEQYFGPGTRLTVT.

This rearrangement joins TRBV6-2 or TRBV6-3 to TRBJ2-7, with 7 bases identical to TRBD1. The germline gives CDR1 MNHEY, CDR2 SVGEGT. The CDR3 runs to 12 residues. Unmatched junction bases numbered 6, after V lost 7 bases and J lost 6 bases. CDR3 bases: TGTGCCAGCAAAAGATCAGGGGGCGAGCAGTACTTC. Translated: CASKRSGGEQYF.

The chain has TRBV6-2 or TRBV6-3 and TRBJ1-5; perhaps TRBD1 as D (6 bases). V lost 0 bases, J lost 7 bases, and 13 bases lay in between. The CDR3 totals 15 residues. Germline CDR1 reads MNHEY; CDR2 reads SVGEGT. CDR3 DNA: TGTGCCAGCAGTTACTCGTTCAGGGGATCCCAGCCCCAGCATTTT. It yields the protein CASSYSFRGSQPQHF.

CDR3 residues: CASSDRDRVDEQYF. The CDR3 DNA sequence: TGTGCCAGCAGCGACCGGGACAGGGTCGACGAGCAGTACTTC. This chain connects TRBV7-2 to TRBJ2-7, with TRBD1 matching over 9 bases. The CDR3 is made up of 14 amino acids. The V gene end was trimmed by 5 bases and the J gene end by 5 bases; junction bases not matched to a gene: 7. Germline CDR1 reads SGHTA; CDR2 reads FQGNSA.

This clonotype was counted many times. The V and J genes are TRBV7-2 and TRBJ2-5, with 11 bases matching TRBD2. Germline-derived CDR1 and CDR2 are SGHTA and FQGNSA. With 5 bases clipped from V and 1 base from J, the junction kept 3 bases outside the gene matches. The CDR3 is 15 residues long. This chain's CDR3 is CASSQGTSGQETQYF. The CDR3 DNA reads TGTGCCAGCAGCCAAGGGACTAGCGGCCAAGAGACCCAGTACTTC. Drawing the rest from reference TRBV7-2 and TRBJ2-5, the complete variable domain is GAGVSQSPSNKVTEKGKDVELRCDPISGHTALYWYRQSLGQGLEFLIYFQGNSAPDKSGLPSDRFSAERTGGSVSTLTIQRTQQEDSAVYLCASSQGTSGQETQYFGPGTRLLVL.

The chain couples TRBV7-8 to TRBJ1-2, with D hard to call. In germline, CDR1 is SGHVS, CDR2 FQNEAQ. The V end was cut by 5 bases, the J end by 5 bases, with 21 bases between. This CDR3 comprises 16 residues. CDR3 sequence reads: CASSLGPSRDTYGYTF. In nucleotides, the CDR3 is TGTGCCAGCAGCCTAGGGCCGTCCCGTGATACTTATGGCTACACCTTC.

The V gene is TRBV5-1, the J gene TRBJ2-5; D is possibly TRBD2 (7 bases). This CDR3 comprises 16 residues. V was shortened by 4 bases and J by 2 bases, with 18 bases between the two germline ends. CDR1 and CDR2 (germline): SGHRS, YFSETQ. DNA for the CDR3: TGCGCCAGCAGCCCTGGCGGGGGCTTCCTGCAAGAGACCCAGTACTTC. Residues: CASSPGGGFLQETQYF.

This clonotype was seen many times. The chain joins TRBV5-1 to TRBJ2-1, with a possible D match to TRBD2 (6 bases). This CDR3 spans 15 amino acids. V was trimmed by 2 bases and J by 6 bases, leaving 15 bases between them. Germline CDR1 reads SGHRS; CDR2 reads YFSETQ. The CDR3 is CASSFTGLDSNEQFF. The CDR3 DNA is TGCGCCAGCAGCTTCACGGGACTTGATTCCAATGAGCAGTTCTTC.

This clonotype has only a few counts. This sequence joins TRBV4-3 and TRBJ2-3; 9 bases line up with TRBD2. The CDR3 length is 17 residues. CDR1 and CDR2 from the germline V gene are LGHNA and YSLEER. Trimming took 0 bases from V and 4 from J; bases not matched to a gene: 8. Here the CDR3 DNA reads TGCGCCAGCAGCCAAGAGGCTAGCGGGACTTTCTCAGATACGCAGTATTTT. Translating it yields CASSQEASGTFSDTQYF.

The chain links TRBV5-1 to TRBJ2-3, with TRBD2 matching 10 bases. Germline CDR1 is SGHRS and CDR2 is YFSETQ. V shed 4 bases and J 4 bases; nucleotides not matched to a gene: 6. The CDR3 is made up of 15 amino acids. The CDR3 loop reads CASSLRLAGADTQYF. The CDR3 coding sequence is TGCGCCAGCAGCCTCCGGCTAGCGGGGGCAGATACGCAGTATTTT.

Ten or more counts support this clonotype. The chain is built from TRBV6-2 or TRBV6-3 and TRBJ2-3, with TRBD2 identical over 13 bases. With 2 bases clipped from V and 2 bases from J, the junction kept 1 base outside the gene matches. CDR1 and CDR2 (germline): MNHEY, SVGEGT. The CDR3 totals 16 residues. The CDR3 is CASSYGLAGATDTQYF. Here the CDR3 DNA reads TGTGCCAGCAGTTACGGACTAGCGGGGGCCACAGATACGCAGTATTTT.

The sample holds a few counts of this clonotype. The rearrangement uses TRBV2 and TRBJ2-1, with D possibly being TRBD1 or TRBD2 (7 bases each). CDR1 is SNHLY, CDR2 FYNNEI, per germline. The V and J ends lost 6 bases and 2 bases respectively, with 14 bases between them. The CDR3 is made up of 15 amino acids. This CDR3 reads CASSAGGGAYNEQFF. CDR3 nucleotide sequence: TGTGCCAGCAGCGCAGGGGGGGGCGCCTACAATGAGCAGTTCTTC.